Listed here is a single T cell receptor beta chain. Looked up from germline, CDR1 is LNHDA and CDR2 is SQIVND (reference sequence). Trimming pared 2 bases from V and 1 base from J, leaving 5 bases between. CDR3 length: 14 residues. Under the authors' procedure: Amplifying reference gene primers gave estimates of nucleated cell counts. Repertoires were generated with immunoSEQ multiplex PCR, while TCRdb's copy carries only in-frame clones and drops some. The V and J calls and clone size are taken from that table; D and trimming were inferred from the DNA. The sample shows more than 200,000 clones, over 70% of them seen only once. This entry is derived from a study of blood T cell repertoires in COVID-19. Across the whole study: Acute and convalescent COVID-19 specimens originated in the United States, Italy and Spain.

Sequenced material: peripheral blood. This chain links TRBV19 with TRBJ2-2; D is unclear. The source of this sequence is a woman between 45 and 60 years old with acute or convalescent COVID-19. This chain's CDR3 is CASSIWQNTGELFF. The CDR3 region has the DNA TGTGCCAGTAGTATATGGCAGAACACCGGGGAGCTGTTTTTT.